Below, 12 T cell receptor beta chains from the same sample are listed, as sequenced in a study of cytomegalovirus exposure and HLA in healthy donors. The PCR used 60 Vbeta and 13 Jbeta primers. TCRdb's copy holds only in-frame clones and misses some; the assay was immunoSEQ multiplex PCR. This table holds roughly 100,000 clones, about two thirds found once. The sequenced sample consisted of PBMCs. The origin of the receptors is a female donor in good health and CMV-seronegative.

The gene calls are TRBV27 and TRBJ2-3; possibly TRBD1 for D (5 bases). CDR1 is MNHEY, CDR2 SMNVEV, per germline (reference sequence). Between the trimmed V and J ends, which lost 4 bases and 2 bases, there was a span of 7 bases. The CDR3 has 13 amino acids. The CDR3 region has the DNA TGTGCCAGCAGTTCCAGGGCCACAGATACGCAGTATTTT. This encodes CASSSRATDTQYF.

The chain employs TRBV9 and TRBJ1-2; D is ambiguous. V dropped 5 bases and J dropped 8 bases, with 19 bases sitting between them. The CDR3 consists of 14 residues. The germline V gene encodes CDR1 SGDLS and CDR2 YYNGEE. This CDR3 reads CASSPTRGLFGYTF. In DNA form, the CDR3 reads TGTGCCAGCAGTCCGACCAGAGGGTTATTCGGCTACACCTTC.

This CDR3 is CASSSMALAWNEQFF. The CDR3 nucleotides read TGTGCCAGCAGCTCCATGGCCCTAGCGTGGAATGAGCAGTTCTTC. The chain carries TRBV7-2 and TRBJ2-1; weak D call: TRBD2 (6 bases). The CDR3 loop spans 15 amino acids. Trimming took 4 bases from V and 7 from J, leaving 17 bases between them. Germline CDR1 is SGHTA and CDR2 is FQGNSA.

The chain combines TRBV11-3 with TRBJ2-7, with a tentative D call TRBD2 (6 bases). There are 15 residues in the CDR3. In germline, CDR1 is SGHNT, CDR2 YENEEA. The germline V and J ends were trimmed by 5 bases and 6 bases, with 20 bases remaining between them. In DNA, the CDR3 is TGTGCCAGCAGCCCAGTACGCCGAGGGACTGGCGAGCAGTACTTC. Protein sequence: CASSPVRRGTGEQYF.

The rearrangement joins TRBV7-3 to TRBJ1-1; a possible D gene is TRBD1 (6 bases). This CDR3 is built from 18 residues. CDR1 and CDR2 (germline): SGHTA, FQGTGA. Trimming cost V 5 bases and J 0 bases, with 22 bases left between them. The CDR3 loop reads CASSPIPGGRGVNTEAFF. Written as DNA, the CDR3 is TGTGCCAGCAGCCCCATCCCGGGCGGGAGGGGGGTGAACACTGAAGCTTTCTTT.

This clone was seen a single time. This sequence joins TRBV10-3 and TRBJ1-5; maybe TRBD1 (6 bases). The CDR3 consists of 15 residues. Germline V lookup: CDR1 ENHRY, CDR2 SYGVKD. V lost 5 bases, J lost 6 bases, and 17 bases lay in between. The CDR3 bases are TGTGCCATCAGTCAGAAACAGGGATTCTCTCAGCCCCAGCATTTT. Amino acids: CAISQKQGFSQPQHF.

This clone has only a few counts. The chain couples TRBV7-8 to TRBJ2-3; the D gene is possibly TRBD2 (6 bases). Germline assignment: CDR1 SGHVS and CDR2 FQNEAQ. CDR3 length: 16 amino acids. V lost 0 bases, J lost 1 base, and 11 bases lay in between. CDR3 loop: CASSLARGKGTDTQYF. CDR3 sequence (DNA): TGTGCCAGCAGCTTAGCGCGGGGTAAGGGCACAGATACGCAGTATTTT.

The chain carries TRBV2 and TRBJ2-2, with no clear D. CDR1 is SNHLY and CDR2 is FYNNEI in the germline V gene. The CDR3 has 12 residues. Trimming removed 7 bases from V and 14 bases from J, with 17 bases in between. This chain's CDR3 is CASNRDGKNLFF. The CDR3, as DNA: TGTGCCAGCAACAGAGATGGAAAAAACCTGTTTTTT.

The CDR3 sequence: CASSVGPSSGNTIYF. CDR3 DNA sequence: TGTGCCAGCAGCGTGGGGCCGAGCTCTGGAAACACCATATATTTT. The V gene is TRBV7-9, the J gene TRBJ1-3, with TRBD1 as a possible D gene (5 bases). V gave up 5 bases and J gave up 0 bases, with 11 bases separating them. Germline V gene sequence: CDR1 SEHNR, CDR2 FQNEAQ (reference sequence). CDR3 length: 15 residues.

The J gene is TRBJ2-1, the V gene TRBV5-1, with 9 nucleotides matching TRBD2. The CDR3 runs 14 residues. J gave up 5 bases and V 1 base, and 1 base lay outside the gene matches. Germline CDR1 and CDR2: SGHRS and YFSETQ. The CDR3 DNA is TGCGCCAGCAGCTTGAGACTAGCGGACAATGAGCAGTTCTTC. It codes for CASSLRLADNEQFF.

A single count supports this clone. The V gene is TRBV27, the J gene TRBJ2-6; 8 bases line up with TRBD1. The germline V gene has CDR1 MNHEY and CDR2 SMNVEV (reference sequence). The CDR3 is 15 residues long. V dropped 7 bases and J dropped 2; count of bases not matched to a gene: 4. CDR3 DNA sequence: TGTGCCAGCAATTCAGGGGGCGCTGGGGCCAACGTCCTGACTTTC. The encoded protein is CASNSGGAGANVLTF.

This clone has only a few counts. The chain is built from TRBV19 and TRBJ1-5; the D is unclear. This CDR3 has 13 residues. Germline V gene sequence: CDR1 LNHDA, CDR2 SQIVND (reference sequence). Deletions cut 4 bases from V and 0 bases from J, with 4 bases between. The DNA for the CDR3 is TGTGCCAGTAGTACCGTTAGCAATCAGCCCCAGCATTTT. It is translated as CASSTVSNQPQHF.